These T cell receptor beta chains were read from a single sample in a study of blood T cells in healthy people across ages. Each CDR3 protein is one row after TCRdb ran MiXCR on the 5' RACE reads. The sample yields about 800,000 distinct CDR3 sequences, approximately 25% seen once. These same data were also listed under a study on T cells of mothers and their children.

Specimen: blood. The receptors were gathered from a boy younger than 18 in good health. The CDR3 runs from the conserved cysteine through the conserved F or W. Each record gives: D gene, clone size, J gene, V gene, CDR3 DNA, CDR3 protein. D genes are given only for firm matches. Not every row has a clone size; where given, it reads once, few, many or a size class.

d_call: .
clone_size: .
j_call: TRBJ2-7
v_call: TRBV27
cdr3_nt: TGTGCCAGCAGATCCGGGTCCTACTACGAGCAGTACTTC
cdr3_aa: CASRSGSYYEQYF

d_call: .
clone_size: .
j_call: TRBJ2-4
v_call: TRBV7-9
cdr3_nt: TGTGCCAGCAGCATCGCCCCTCGGGGAGGCAAAAACATTCAGTACTTC
cdr3_aa: CASSIAPRGGKNIQYF

d_call: TRBD1
clone_size: few
j_call: TRBJ1-1
v_call: TRBV28
cdr3_nt: TGTGCCAGCAGTTCCCGACCCCTACAGGGGGCCGGGATGAACACTGAAGCTTTCTTT
cdr3_aa: CASSSRPLQGAGMNTEAFF

d_call: TRBD1
clone_size: few
j_call: TRBJ2-5
v_call: TRBV29-1
cdr3_nt: TGCAGCGTTCTGACAGGGGCGAGCCAAGAGACCCAGTACTTC
cdr3_aa: CSVLTGASQETQYF

d_call: TRBD1
clone_size: few
j_call: TRBJ2-7
v_call: TRBV28
cdr3_nt: TGTGCCAGCAGTTCCCCCGGGACAGGGTCTTACGAGCAGCACTTC
cdr3_aa: CASSSPGTGSYEQHF

d_call: .
clone_size: few
j_call: TRBJ2-1
v_call: TRBV7-9
cdr3_nt: TGTGCCGGGTTAGTGGACAATGAGCAGTTCTTC
cdr3_aa: CAGLVDNEQFF

d_call: .
clone_size: .
j_call: TRBJ1-1
v_call: TRBV7-9
cdr3_nt: TGTGCCAGCAGCTTAATTGGCAGCGAGGCTTTCTTT
cdr3_aa: CASSLIGSEAFF

d_call: .
clone_size: .
j_call: TRBJ2-7
v_call: TRBV20-1
cdr3_nt: TGCAGTGCTCCAACTCACAGCTCCTACGAGCAGTACTTC
cdr3_aa: CSAPTHSSYEQYF

d_call: .
clone_size: few
j_call: TRBJ2-2
v_call: TRBV2
cdr3_nt: TGTGCCAGCAGTTGGTGGGCTCGGGATGATGGCGCCGGGGAGCTGTTTTTT
cdr3_aa: CASSWWARDDGAGELFF

d_call: .
clone_size: few
j_call: TRBJ1-2
v_call: TRBV29-1
cdr3_nt: TGCAGCGTTGAAACCCAGGGATTGGACGGCTACACCTTC
cdr3_aa: CSVETQGLDGYTF

d_call: TRBD2
clone_size: few
j_call: TRBJ2-3
v_call: TRBV20-1
cdr3_nt: TGCAGTGCTAGAGATGTGCTAGCGGGGAGCCCTAGCACAGATACGCAGTATTTT
cdr3_aa: CSARDVLAGSPSTDTQYF

d_call: .
clone_size: .
j_call: TRBJ2-7
v_call: TRBV5-6
cdr3_nt: TGTGCCAGCAGCTTGAAAAATTCCCACGAGCAGTACTTC
cdr3_aa: CASSLKNSHEQYF

d_call: .
clone_size: few
j_call: TRBJ1-1
v_call: TRBV6-5
cdr3_nt: TGTGCCAGCAGTTACAACAGGAAGAACACTGAAGCTTTCTTT
cdr3_aa: CASSYNRKNTEAFF

d_call: .
clone_size: .
j_call: TRBJ2-3
v_call: TRBV7-2
cdr3_nt: TGTGCCAGCAGCTTATCTGGTGGGGGAGTTCTAGGGACAGATACGCAGTATTTT
cdr3_aa: CASSLSGGGVLGTDTQYF

d_call: .
clone_size: few
j_call: TRBJ1-2
v_call: TRBV29-1
cdr3_nt: TGCAGCGTTGAAAAGGGGTCGGGTTCCTATGGCTACACCTTC
cdr3_aa: CSVEKGSGSYGYTF

d_call: .
clone_size: few
j_call: TRBJ2-4
v_call: TRBV24-1
cdr3_nt: TGTGCCACCAGTGATTTATTAGGAAACATTCAGTACTTC
cdr3_aa: CATSDLLGNIQYF

d_call: .
clone_size: few
j_call: TRBJ2-7
v_call: TRBV29-1
cdr3_nt: TGCAGCGTTGAAGCTTCAGGGTACGAGCAGTACTTC
cdr3_aa: CSVEASGYEQYF

d_call: .
clone_size: few
j_call: TRBJ1-2
v_call: TRBV7-2
cdr3_nt: TGTGCCAGCACCCACCGGAGGGTCCCTGGCTACACCTTC
cdr3_aa: CASTHRRVPGYTF

d_call: .
clone_size: .
j_call: TRBJ1-2
v_call: TRBV30
cdr3_nt: TGTGCCTGGAGGGGGGACGGTGCCTATGGCTACACCTTC
cdr3_aa: CAWRGDGAYGYTF

d_call: .
clone_size: .
j_call: TRBJ2-7
v_call: TRBV5-1
cdr3_nt: TGCGCCAGCAGCTTCGACCCCGCGGGCGAGCAGTACTTC
cdr3_aa: CASSFDPAGEQYF

d_call: .
clone_size: few
j_call: TRBJ2-1
v_call: TRBV7-2
cdr3_nt: TGTGCCAGCAGCTCCCTAGGGGGTCGGGGAGATGAGCAGTTCTTC
cdr3_aa: CASSSLGGRGDEQFF

d_call: TRBD1
clone_size: .
j_call: TRBJ1-5
v_call: TRBV20-1
cdr3_nt: TGCAGTGCTAGTAGGGGGCCGGGGATGAATCAGCCCCAGCATTTT
cdr3_aa: CSASRGPGMNQPQHF

d_call: TRBD1
clone_size: .
j_call: TRBJ2-1
v_call: TRBV15
cdr3_nt: TGTGCCACCAGCAGAGCGGAGGGGACAGGCTTAAATGAGCAGTTCTTC
cdr3_aa: CATSRAEGTGLNEQFF

d_call: TRBD1
clone_size: few
j_call: TRBJ2-3
v_call: TRBV20-1
cdr3_nt: TGCAGTGCTACAATCGCCAGGGACAGCCCCACAGATACGCAGTATTTT
cdr3_aa: CSATIARDSPTDTQYF

d_call: TRBD2
clone_size: few
j_call: TRBJ2-5
v_call: TRBV4-2
cdr3_nt: TGTGCCAGCAGCCAAGCGTACGGAGTAAAGCGGGAGGGTCCGTTCTTC
cdr3_aa: CASSQAYGVKREGPFF

d_call: TRBD1
clone_size: few
j_call: TRBJ2-3
v_call: TRBV28
cdr3_nt: TGTGCCAGCAGTTCGCTGGCAGGGGGCTCCGATACGCAGTATTTT
cdr3_aa: CASSSLAGGSDTQYF

d_call: .
clone_size: few
j_call: TRBJ1-2
v_call: TRBV20-1
cdr3_nt: TGCAGTGCTAGGCCCCCTAACTATGGCTACACCTTC
cdr3_aa: CSARPPNYGYTF

d_call: .
clone_size: .
j_call: TRBJ2-7
v_call: TRBV27
cdr3_nt: TGTGCCAGCAGTTTATCCGGACCCTTAGCGTTCTACGAGCAGTACTTC
cdr3_aa: CASSLSGPLAFYEQYF

d_call: .
clone_size: few
j_call: TRBJ2-7
v_call: TRBV28
cdr3_nt: TGTGCCAGCAGCCCCACGGTCCAGGGGAGCGAGCAGTACTTC
cdr3_aa: CASSPTVQGSEQYF

d_call: .
clone_size: .
j_call: TRBJ2-2
v_call: TRBV5-1
cdr3_nt: TGCGCCAGCAGCTTGGACGAAAGCGGGGAGCTGTTTTTT
cdr3_aa: CASSLDESGELFF

d_call: .
clone_size: .
j_call: TRBJ2-5
v_call: TRBV20-1
cdr3_nt: TGCAGTGCTAGATCCGACCAGGTCGCAGAGACCCAGTACTTC
cdr3_aa: CSARSDQVAETQYF

d_call: TRBD2
clone_size: many
j_call: TRBJ2-5
v_call: TRBV7-3
cdr3_nt: TGTGCCAGCAGCTTTAGCGGGCAAGAGACCCAGTACTTC
cdr3_aa: CASSFSGQETQYF

d_call: .
clone_size: few
j_call: TRBJ1-1
v_call: TRBV12-3/TRBV12-4
cdr3_nt: TGTGCCAGCAGTCCCCCGGTTTTCTCACGGGCTTTCTTT
cdr3_aa: CASSPPVFSRAFF

d_call: TRBD1
clone_size: .
j_call: TRBJ1-2
v_call: TRBV29-1
cdr3_nt: TGCAGCGCCGTAACCCAGGGGGAGGGGGGCTATGGCTACACCTTC
cdr3_aa: CSAVTQGEGGYGYTF

d_call: .
clone_size: once
j_call: TRBJ1-2
v_call: TRBV3-1
cdr3_nt: TGTGCCAGCAGCCGGGCAGGGATAGACTATGGCTACACCTTC
cdr3_aa: CASSRAGIDYGYTF

d_call: TRBD1
clone_size: few
j_call: TRBJ2-7
v_call: TRBV10-3
cdr3_nt: TGTGCCATCAGTGAGCCGGACAGGGCCACTTACGAGCAGTACTTC
cdr3_aa: CAISEPDRATYEQYF

d_call: .
clone_size: .
j_call: TRBJ2-1
v_call: TRBV7-2
cdr3_nt: TGTGCCAGCAGACTGGCGGGCACCTACAATGAGCAGTTCTTC
cdr3_aa: CASRLAGTYNEQFF

d_call: .
clone_size: .
j_call: TRBJ2-1
v_call: TRBV29-1
cdr3_nt: TGCAGCGTTGTCGATCGGGAGAACAGTGTCTTC
cdr3_aa: CSVVDRENSVF

d_call: TRBD1
clone_size: .
j_call: TRBJ2-1
v_call: TRBV20-1
cdr3_nt: TGCAGTGCGCCTAGACAGGGGGCGCTAAGGAATGAGCAGTTCTTC
cdr3_aa: CSAPRQGALRNEQFF

d_call: .
clone_size: few
j_call: TRBJ2-3
v_call: TRBV3-1
cdr3_nt: TGTGCCAGCAGCCAAGCTTCTAGCACAGATACGCAGTATTTT
cdr3_aa: CASSQASSTDTQYF

d_call: TRBD1
clone_size: few
j_call: TRBJ2-5
v_call: TRBV13
cdr3_nt: TGTGCCAGCAGCTTAGGACAGGGGTTTGGCGAGACCCAGTACTTC
cdr3_aa: CASSLGQGFGETQYF

d_call: .
clone_size: .
j_call: TRBJ2-7
v_call: TRBV5-6
cdr3_nt: TGTGCCAGCAGCTTCGAGGCAGACTCCTACGAGCAGTACTTC
cdr3_aa: CASSFEADSYEQYF

d_call: .
clone_size: .
j_call: TRBJ1-5
v_call: TRBV19
cdr3_nt: TGTGCCAGTAGCCCGTCCTGGGATCAGCCCCAGCATTTT
cdr3_aa: CASSPSWDQPQHF

d_call: .
clone_size: few
j_call: TRBJ2-5
v_call: TRBV7-7
cdr3_nt: TGTGCTAGCAGCCCCGGTTTTCAAGAGACCCAGTACTTC
cdr3_aa: CASSPGFQETQYF

d_call: TRBD2
clone_size: few
j_call: TRBJ2-5
v_call: TRBV6-1
cdr3_nt: TGTGCCAGCAGTCCTTCCTTACCGGGACTAGCGACTCAAGAGACCCAGTACTTC
cdr3_aa: CASSPSLPGLATQETQYF

d_call: TRBD1
clone_size: .
j_call: TRBJ1-4
v_call: TRBV29-1
cdr3_nt: TGCAGCGCGAAGACAGGGCCGAATGAAAAACTGTTTTTT
cdr3_aa: CSAKTGPNEKLFF

d_call: TRBD1
clone_size: .
j_call: TRBJ2-7
v_call: TRBV9
cdr3_nt: TGTGCCAGCAGCGTAGAGGGGGCTCGGTCCCACGAGCAGTACTTC
cdr3_aa: CASSVEGARSHEQYF

d_call: .
clone_size: .
j_call: TRBJ1-5
v_call: TRBV6-5
cdr3_nt: TGTGCCAGCAGTTACTCCGGGCCAAATCAGCCCCAGCATTTT
cdr3_aa: CASSYSGPNQPQHF

d_call: .
clone_size: .
j_call: TRBJ2-3
v_call: TRBV3-1
cdr3_nt: TGCGCCAGCAGCCAAGATCCCAACACAGATACGCAGTATTTT
cdr3_aa: CASSQDPNTDTQYF

d_call: .
clone_size: .
j_call: TRBJ2-7
v_call: TRBV7-2
cdr3_nt: TGTACCAGCAGCACCCGCCCAGGAAGCTACGAGCAGTACTTC
cdr3_aa: CTSSTRPGSYEQYF

d_call: TRBD2
clone_size: .
j_call: TRBJ2-1
v_call: TRBV12-3/TRBV12-4
cdr3_nt: TGTGCCAGCAGTTTTTCGCCTAGCGGGGAAGACAATGAGCAGTTCTTC
cdr3_aa: CASSFSPSGEDNEQFF

d_call: .
clone_size: few
j_call: TRBJ1-1
v_call: TRBV5-1
cdr3_nt: TGCGCCAGCAGCTTGATAGCCCTGAACACTGAAGCTTTCTTT
cdr3_aa: CASSLIALNTEAFF

d_call: .
clone_size: .
j_call: TRBJ2-1
v_call: TRBV28
cdr3_nt: TGTGCCAGCAGTTTTCCCGGGACCCCAAATGAGCAGTTCTTC
cdr3_aa: CASSFPGTPNEQFF

d_call: .
clone_size: .
j_call: TRBJ2-4
v_call: TRBV29-1
cdr3_nt: TGCAGCGCCGCAGGGAGCAAAAACATTCAGTACTTC
cdr3_aa: CSAAGSKNIQYF

d_call: .
clone_size: .
j_call: TRBJ1-1
v_call: TRBV20-1
cdr3_nt: TGCAGTGCTAGAGATGCGGGCAGCATGAACACTGAAGCTTTCTTT
cdr3_aa: CSARDAGSMNTEAFF